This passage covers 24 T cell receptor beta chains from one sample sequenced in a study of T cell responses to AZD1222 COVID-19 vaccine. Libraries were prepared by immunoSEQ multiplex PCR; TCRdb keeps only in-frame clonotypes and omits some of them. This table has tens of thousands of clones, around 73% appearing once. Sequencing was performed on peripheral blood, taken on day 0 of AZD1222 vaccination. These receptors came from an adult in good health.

CDR3 DNA sequence: TGTGCCAGCAGCTTCGGCCGGAATGGCTACACCTTC. Translating gives CASSFGRNGYTF. The chain combines TRBV5-6 with TRBJ1-2; the D is unclear. The V and J ends lost 2 bases and 6 bases respectively, with 8 bases between them. In germline, CDR1 is SGHDT, CDR2 YYEEEE. The CDR3 is 12 amino acids.

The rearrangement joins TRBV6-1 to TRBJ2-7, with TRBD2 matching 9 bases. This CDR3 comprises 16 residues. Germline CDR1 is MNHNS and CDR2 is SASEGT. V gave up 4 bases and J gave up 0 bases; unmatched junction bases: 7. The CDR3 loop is CASSALAGEGSYEQYF. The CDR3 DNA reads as TGTGCCAGCAGTGCCTTAGCGGGAGAGGGCTCCTACGAGCAGTACTTC.

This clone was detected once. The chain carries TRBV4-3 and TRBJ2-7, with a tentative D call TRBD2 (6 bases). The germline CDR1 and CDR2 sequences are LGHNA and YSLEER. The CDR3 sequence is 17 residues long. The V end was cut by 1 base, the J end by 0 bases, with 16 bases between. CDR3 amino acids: CASSQAEARAGSYEQYF. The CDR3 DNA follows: TGCGCCAGCAGCCAAGCCGAGGCCCGAGCGGGCTCCTACGAGCAGTACTTC.

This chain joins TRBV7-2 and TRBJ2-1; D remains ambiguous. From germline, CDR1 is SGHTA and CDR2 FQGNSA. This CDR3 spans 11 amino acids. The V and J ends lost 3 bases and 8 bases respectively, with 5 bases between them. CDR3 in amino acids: CASSFSHEQFF. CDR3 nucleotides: TGTGCCAGCAGCTTTTCCCATGAGCAGTTCTTC.

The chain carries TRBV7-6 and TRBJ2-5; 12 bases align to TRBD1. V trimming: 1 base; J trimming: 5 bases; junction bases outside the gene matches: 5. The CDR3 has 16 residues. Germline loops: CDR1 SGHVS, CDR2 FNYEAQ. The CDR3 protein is CASSLVGQGAWETQYF. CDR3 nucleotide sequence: TGTGCCAGCAGCTTAGTGGGACAGGGGGCATGGGAGACCCAGTACTTC.

The CDR3 coding sequence is TGTGCCAGCAGCCAAGGACAGGGGGATTTGACAACTAATGAAAAACTGTTTTTT. Translating gives CASSQGQGDLTTNEKLFF. The chain links TRBV7-9 to TRBJ1-4; the match to TRBD1 covers 10 bases. Trimming at V came to 5 bases and at J to 0 bases, leaving 9 bases not matched to a gene. The germline CDR1 and CDR2 sequences are SEHNR and FQNEAQ (reference sequence). CDR3 size: 18 residues.

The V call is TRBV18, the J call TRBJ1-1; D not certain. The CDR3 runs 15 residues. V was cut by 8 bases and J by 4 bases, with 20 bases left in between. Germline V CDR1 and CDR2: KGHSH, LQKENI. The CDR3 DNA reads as TGTGCCAGCGAGGGTTTAGATCACGCCGCCACTGAAGCTTTCTTT. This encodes CASEGLDHAATEAFF.

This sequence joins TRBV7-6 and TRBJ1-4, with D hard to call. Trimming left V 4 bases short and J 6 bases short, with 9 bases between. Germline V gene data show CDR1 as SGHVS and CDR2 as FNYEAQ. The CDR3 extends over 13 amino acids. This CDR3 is CASSSGLDEKLFF. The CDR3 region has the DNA TGTGCCAGCAGCTCCGGACTGGATGAAAAACTGTTTTTT.

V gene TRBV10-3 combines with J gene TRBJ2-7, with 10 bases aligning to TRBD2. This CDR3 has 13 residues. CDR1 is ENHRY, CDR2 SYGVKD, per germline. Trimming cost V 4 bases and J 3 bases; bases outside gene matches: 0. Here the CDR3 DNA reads TGTGCCATCAGTGGGACTAGCGGCTACGAGCAGTACTTC. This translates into CAISGTSGYEQYF.

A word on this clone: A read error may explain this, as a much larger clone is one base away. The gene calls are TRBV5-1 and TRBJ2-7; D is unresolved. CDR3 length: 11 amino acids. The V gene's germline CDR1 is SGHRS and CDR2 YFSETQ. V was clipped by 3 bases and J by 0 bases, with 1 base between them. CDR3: CASSYSYEQYF. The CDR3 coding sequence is TGCGCCAGCAGCTACTCCTACGAGCAGTACTTC. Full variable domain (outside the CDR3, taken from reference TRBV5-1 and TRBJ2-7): KAGVTQTPRYLIKTRGQQVTLSCSPISGHRSVSWYQQTPGQGLQFLFEYFSETQRNKGNFPGRFSGRQFSNSRSEMNVSTLELGDSALYLCASSYSYEQYFGPGTRLTVT.

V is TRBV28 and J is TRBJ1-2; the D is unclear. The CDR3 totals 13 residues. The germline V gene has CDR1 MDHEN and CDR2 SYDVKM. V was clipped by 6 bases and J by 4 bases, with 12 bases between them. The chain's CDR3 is CASSPGRLYGYTF. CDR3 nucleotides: TGTGCCAGCAGCCCCGGCCGTCTCTATGGCTACACCTTC.

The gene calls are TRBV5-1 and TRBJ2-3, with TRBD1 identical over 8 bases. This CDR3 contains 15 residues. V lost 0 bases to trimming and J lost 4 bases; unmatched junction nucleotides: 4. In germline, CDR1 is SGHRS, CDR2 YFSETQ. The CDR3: CASSLGGQAADTQYF. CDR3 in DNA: TGCGCCAGCAGCTTGGGGGGACAGGCGGCAGATACGCAGTATTTT.

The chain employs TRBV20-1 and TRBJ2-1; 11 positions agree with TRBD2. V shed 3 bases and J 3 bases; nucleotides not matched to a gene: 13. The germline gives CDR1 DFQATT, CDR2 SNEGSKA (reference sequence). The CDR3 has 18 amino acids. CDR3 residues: CSASGLAGADKDYNEQFF. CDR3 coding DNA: TGCAGTGCTAGTGGACTAGCGGGTGCCGACAAGGACTACAATGAGCAGTTCTTC.

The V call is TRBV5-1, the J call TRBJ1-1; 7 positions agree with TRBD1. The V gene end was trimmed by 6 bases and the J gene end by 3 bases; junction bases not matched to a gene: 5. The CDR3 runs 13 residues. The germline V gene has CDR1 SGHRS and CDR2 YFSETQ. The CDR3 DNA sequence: TGCGCCAGCACCATCGGACAGGACACTGAAGCTTTCTTT. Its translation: CASTIGQDTEAFF. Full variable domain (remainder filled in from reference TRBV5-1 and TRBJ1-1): KAGVTQTPRYLIKTRGQQVTLSCSPISGHRSVSWYQQTPGQGLQFLFEYFSETQRNKGNFPGRFSGRQFSNSRSEMNVSTLELGDSALYLCASTIGQDTEAFFGQGTRLTVV.

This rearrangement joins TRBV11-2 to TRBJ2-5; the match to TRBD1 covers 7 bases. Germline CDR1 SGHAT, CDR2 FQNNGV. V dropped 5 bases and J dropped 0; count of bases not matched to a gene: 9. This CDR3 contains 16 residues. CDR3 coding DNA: TGTGCCAGCAGCATAACGACAGGGTTGTACCAAGAGACCCAGTACTTC. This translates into CASSITTGLYQETQYF.

The CDR3 DNA reads as TGTGCCATCAGTGTATGGGATCGCGGGAGGGCCAGAGAGACCCAGTACTTC. Translation: CAISVWDRGRARETQYF. The rearrangement links TRBV10-3 to TRBJ2-5; 9 nucleotides agree with TRBD2. The junction had 13 bases not matched to a gene; V was cut back by 4 bases and J by 4 bases. The CDR3 spans 17 residues. CDR1 and CDR2 (germline): ENHRY, SYGVKD.

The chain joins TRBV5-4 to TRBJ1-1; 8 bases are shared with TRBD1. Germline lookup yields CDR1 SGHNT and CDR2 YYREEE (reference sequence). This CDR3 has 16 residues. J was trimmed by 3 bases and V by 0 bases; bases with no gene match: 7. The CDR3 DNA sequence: TGTGCCAGCAGCTTGGATTCCGGGACAGGAGACACTGAAGCTTTCTTT. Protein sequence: CASSLDSGTGDTEAFF.

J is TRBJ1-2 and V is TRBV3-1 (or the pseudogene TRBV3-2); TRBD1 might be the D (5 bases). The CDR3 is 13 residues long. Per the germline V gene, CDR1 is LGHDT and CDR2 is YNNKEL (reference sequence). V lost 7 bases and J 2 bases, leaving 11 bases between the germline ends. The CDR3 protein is CASNSRGNYGYTF. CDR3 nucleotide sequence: TGTGCCAGCAATTCCCGGGGGAACTATGGCTACACCTTC.

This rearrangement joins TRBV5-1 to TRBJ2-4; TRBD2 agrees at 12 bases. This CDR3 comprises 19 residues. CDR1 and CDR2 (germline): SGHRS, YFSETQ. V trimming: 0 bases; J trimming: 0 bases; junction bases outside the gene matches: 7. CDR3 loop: CASSLGLAGDNLAKNIQYF. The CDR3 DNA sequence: TGCGCCAGCAGCTTGGGACTAGCGGGAGATAATCTAGCCAAAAACATTCAGTACTTC. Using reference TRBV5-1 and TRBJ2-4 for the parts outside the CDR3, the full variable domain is KAGVTQTPRYLIKTRGQQVTLSCSPISGHRSVSWYQQTPGQGLQFLFEYFSETQRNKGNFPGRFSGRQFSNSRSEMNVSTLELGDSALYLCASSLGLAGDNLAKNIQYFGAGTRLSVL.

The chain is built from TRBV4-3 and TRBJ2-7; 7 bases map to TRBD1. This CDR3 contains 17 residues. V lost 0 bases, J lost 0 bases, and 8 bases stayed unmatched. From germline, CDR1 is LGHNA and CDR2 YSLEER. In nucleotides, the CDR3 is TGCGCCAGCAGCCAAGATCCGGGGACAGTCAGCTCCTACGAGCAGTACTTC. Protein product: CASSQDPGTVSSYEQYF.

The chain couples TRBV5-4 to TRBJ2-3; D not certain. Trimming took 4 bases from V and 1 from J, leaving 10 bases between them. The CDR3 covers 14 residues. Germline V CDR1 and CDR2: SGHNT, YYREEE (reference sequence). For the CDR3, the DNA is TGTGCCAGCAGCCGCCGGCAGGGCACAGATACGCAGTATTTT. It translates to CASSRRQGTDTQYF.

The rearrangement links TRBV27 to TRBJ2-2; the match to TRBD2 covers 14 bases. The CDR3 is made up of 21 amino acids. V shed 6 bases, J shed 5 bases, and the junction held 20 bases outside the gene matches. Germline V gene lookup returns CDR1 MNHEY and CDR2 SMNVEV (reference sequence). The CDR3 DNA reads TGTGCCAGCAGCCTATATCCGGGACAGGGGACTAGCGGGAGAGGAACCGGGGAGCTGTTTTTT. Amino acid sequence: CASSLYPGQGTSGRGTGELFF.

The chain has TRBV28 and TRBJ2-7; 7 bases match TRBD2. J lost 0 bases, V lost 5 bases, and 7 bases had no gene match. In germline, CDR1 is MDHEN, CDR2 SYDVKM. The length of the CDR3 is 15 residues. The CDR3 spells CASSRLAGLSYEQYF. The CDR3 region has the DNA TGTGCCAGCAGTCGGTTAGCGGGCCTCTCCTACGAGCAGTACTTC. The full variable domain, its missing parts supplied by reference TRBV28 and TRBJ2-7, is DVKVTQSSRYLVKRTGEKVFLECVQDMDHENMFWYRQDPGLGLRLIYFSYDVKMKEKGDIPEGYSVSREKKERFSLILESASTNQTSMYLCASSRLAGLSYEQYFGPGTRLTVT.

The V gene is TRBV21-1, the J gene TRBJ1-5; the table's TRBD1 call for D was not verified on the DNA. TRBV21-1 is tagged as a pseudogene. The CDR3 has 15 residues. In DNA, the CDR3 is TGTGCCAGCAGCAAGACAGGGATCAGCAATCAGCCCCAGCATTTT. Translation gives CASSKTGISNQPQHF.